The source of this T cell receptor beta chain is a study of T cell responses to AZD1222 COVID-19 vaccine. TCRdb's copy holds only in-frame clones and misses some; the assay was immunoSEQ multiplex PCR. Here the sample spans some 96,000 clones, around nine tenths being singletons. About this clone: Antigen unknown.

General observations from the study: Vaccine-associated CD4 TCRs ranged over spike, dominating at 160-218 and 743-854. A reported finding is that nearly half of spike-specific TCRs target unmutated variant regions. The number of AZD1222 recipients seropositive at baseline was only five or six.

The TCR originated in an adult in good health. The sequenced sample was peripheral blood, obtained on day 0 of AZD1222 vaccination.

CDR3 DNA: TGTGCCAGCAGCCCGACTAGCGGGACAGATACGCAGTATTTT. It encodes CASSPTSGTDTQYF. The chain recombines TRBV11-2 with TRBJ2-3; the match to TRBD2 covers 10 bases. CDR3 size: 14 residues. Trimming at V came to 5 bases and at J to 3 bases, leaving 2 bases not matched to a gene. Germline CDR1 reads SGHAT; CDR2 reads FQNNGV.